This entry lists 27 T cell receptor beta chains sequenced from one sample in a study of vaccination and CD4 T cells after COVID-19. These TCRs are of unknown antigen specificity. Treatment noted: approximately 9-day PBMC culture with coronavirus spike peptide pools or control peptides (ViraFEST assay). Scientists ran DNA taken from cultured CD4+ T cells through the Oncomine TCR Beta short-read assay for sequencing. TCRdb passed the PCR reads through MiXCR, listing each CDR3 protein once. The sample holds about 24,000 distinct CDR3 sequences, about 60% seen once. The sequenced sample was CD4+ T cells from blood, cultured in vitro. The receptors stem from a human donor who had recovered from COVID-19.

J is TRBJ2-3 and V is TRBV24-1; no clear D. Germline loops: CDR1 KGHDR, CDR2 SFDVKD. This CDR3 has 13 amino acids. Trimming left V 6 bases short and J 2 bases short, with 8 bases between. The CDR3 reads CATSPPFTDTQYF. The CDR3 DNA reads TGTGCCACCAGTCCACCCTTCACAGATACGCAGTATTTT.

This CDR3 reads CASSFHSGNTIYF. The CDR3 coding sequence is TGTGCCAGCAGTTTCCACTCTGGAAACACCATATATTTT. The chain employs TRBV12-3 or TRBV12-4 and TRBJ1-3; D uncertain. This CDR3 is 13 amino acids long. Trimming left V 3 bases short and J 0 bases short, with 3 bases between.

The genes are TRBV7-6 and TRBJ1-1, with 7 nucleotides matching TRBD1. V was pared by 3 bases and J by 2 bases, with 6 bases of the junction left unmatched. The CDR3 is made up of 15 amino acids. From germline, CDR1 is SGHVS and CDR2 FNYEAQ. The CDR3 spells CASSLVGTANTEAFF. CDR3 sequence (DNA): TGTGCCAGCAGCTTGGTGGGGACAGCTAACACTGAAGCTTTCTTT.

The V call is TRBV6-2 or TRBV6-3, the J call TRBJ1-6; no definite D call. The CDR3 consists of 13 residues. Per germline, CDR1 MNHEY and CDR2 SVGEGT. With 7 bases removed from V and 7 bases from J, the gap between germline ends came to 11 bases. The CDR3 DNA follows: TGTGCCAGCAAACGGACGGTAAATTCACCCCTCCACTTT. It specifies CASKRTVNSPLHF.

The chain is built from TRBV6-5 and TRBJ1-3; 12 bases line up with TRBD1. Per the germline V gene, CDR1 is MNHEY and CDR2 is SVGAGI. The CDR3 has 16 amino acids. V shed 8 bases, J shed 4 bases, and the junction held 9 bases outside the gene matches. The CDR3 loop is CASGSGTGGAGNTIYF. CDR3 coding DNA: TGTGCCAGCGGTTCCGGGACAGGGGGCGCGGGAAACACCATATATTTT.

The CDR3 spells CASSQAWRASSYNEQFF. In nucleotides, the CDR3 is TGTGCCAGCAGCCAAGCCTGGCGGGCGAGCTCCTACAATGAGCAGTTCTTC. V is TRBV4-2 and J is TRBJ2-1, with D perhaps TRBD2 (5 bases). Germline V lookup: CDR1 LGHNA, CDR2 YNFKEQ. Between the trimmed V and J ends, which lost 1 base and 0 bases, there was a span of 13 bases. This CDR3 is 17 amino acids long.

J is TRBJ1-5 and V is TRBV27; maybe TRBD1 (5 bases). This CDR3 has 15 residues. V lost 3 bases and J lost 3, with 12 bases in between. Germline-derived CDR1 and CDR2 are MNHEY and SMNVEV (reference sequence). The CDR3 DNA is TGTGCCAGCAGTTTGGGGGGGGACGACAATCAGCCCCAGCATTTT. Translating gives CASSLGGDDNQPQHF.

The V call is TRBV29-1, the J call TRBJ1-5; 8 nucleotides line up with TRBD1. This CDR3 has 15 amino acids. V lost 5 bases, J lost 5 bases, and 11 bases stayed unmatched. CDR1 and CDR2 (germline): SQVTM, ANQGSEA. The chain's CDR3 is CSVTPTGGADQPQHF. The CDR3 DNA follows: TGCAGCGTTACCCCAACAGGGGGAGCGGATCAGCCCCAGCATTTT.

The chain recombines TRBV28 with TRBJ1-1; 8 bases align to TRBD1. V lost 6 bases and J lost 1; bases outside the gene matches: 7. The CDR3 consists of 15 residues. From germline, CDR1 is MDHEN and CDR2 SYDVKM. For the CDR3, the DNA is TGTGCCAGCAGAGGAGGGGGGACAGGGAACACTGAAGCTTTCTTT. This translates into CASRGGGTGNTEAFF.

This sequence joins TRBV6-2 or TRBV6-3 and TRBJ2-7; D possibly corresponds to TRBD2 (5 bases). There are 16 residues in the CDR3. V lost 10 bases, J lost 4 bases, and 26 bases lay in between. Germline assignment: CDR1 MNHEY and CDR2 SVGEGT. The CDR3 is CAISPWTNQRRYEQYF. The DNA of the CDR3 is TGTGCCATCTCCCCTTGGACGAACCAGCGGAGATACGAGCAGTACTTC.

V is TRBV5-8 and J is TRBJ1-5; no firm D call. Germline V lookup: CDR1 SGHTS, CDR2 YDEGEE. The CDR3 is 13 residues long. V was pared by 4 bases and J by 5 bases, with 10 bases between. The CDR3 DNA sequence: TGTGCCAGCAGCAATCAGGCCGATCAGCCCCAGCATTTT. Translation gives CASSNQADQPQHF.

J is TRBJ2-7 and V is TRBV19; 14 nucleotides line up with TRBD2. Trimming cost V 5 bases and J 3 bases; bases outside gene matches: 12. The V gene's germline CDR1 is LNHDA and CDR2 SQIVND (reference sequence). This CDR3 comprises 18 residues. CDR3 DNA sequence: TGTGCCAGTAGTCTCGGGACTAGCGGGAGCTCGTCAGTCTACGAGCAGTACTTC. It yields the protein CASSLGTSGSSSVYEQYF.

V usage is TRBV27 and J usage is TRBJ2-3; tentatively, D is TRBD2 (5 bases). Per germline, CDR1 MNHEY and CDR2 SMNVEV (reference sequence). Trimming pared 3 bases from V and 6 bases from J, leaving 13 bases between. The CDR3 consists of 14 residues. The CDR3 is CASSFSEGGDTQYF. The CDR3 bases are TGTGCCAGCAGTTTTAGCGAGGGTGGGGATACGCAGTATTTT.

The rearrangement uses TRBV20-1 and TRBJ2-2; TRBD2 agrees at 11 bases. CDR3 length: 15 residues. Germline CDR1 DFQATT, CDR2 SNEGSKA (reference sequence). Losses at the gene ends were 3 bases for V and 1 base for J; bases not matched to a gene: 1. The CDR3 loop reads CSARTSGMNTGELFF. The CDR3 DNA is TGCAGTGCTAGGACTAGCGGGATGAACACCGGGGAGCTGTTTTTT.

The gene calls are TRBV2 and TRBJ2-1, with D unresolved. Trimming took 3 bases from V and 4 from J, leaving 10 bases between them. The germline V gene encodes CDR1 SNHLY and CDR2 FYNNEI. The CDR3 is 14 amino acids. The CDR3 DNA is TGTGCCAGCAGTGATAGGCCTAATTACAATGAGCAGTTCTTC. Its translation: CASSDRPNYNEQFF.

The V and J genes are TRBV10-1 and TRBJ1-6, with D possibly being TRBD1 (5 bases). Germline CDR1 is WNHNN and CDR2 is SYGVQD (reference sequence). With 1 base removed from V and 7 bases from J, the gap between germline ends came to 14 bases. The CDR3 is 16 residues long. This chain's CDR3 is CASSEFPRAKNSPLHF. The CDR3 DNA reads as TGCGCCAGCAGTGAGTTCCCCAGGGCGAAGAATTCACCCCTCCACTTT.

The chain couples TRBV5-6 to TRBJ1-3; no clear D gene. The CDR3 loop spans 12 amino acids. V was pared by 4 bases and J by 3 bases, with 5 bases between. The germline CDR1 and CDR2 sequences are SGHDT and YYEEEE. The CDR3 spells CASSPGGNTIYF. In DNA, the CDR3 is TGTGCCAGCAGCCCGGGTGGAAACACCATATATTTT.

V is TRBV20-1 and J is TRBJ2-3, with 14 bases matching TRBD2. The CDR3 is 16 residues long. Per the germline V gene, CDR1 is DFQATT and CDR2 is SNEGSKA (reference sequence). V shed 6 bases and J 6 bases; nucleotides not matched to a gene: 11. The CDR3 coding sequence is TGCAGTGCCCCCGGACTAGCGGGAGGTATAACGGATACGCAGTATTTT. This translates into CSAPGLAGGITDTQYF.

The J gene is TRBJ1-1, the V gene TRBV7-2; a weak D match, TRBD1 (5 bases). The V gene's germline CDR1 is SGHTA and CDR2 FQGNSA. V dropped 1 base and J dropped 4 bases, with 10 bases sitting between them. The CDR3 extends over 14 amino acids. The CDR3 bases are TGTGCCAGCAGCTTAGGTGGCAGGGTCACTGAAGCTTTCTTT. It yields the protein CASSLGGRVTEAFF.

Only a few counts were recorded for this clonotype. The chain employs TRBV20-1 and TRBJ2-5; tentative D call: TRBD2 (6 bases). The CDR3 covers 15 residues. The germline gives CDR1 DFQATT, CDR2 SNEGSKA (reference sequence). Deletions cut 3 bases from V and 5 bases from J, with 19 bases between. The CDR3 DNA reads TGCAGTGCTAGTAGGTCTAACGGGAGAGTTGAGACCCAGTACTTC. Its protein product is CSASRSNGRVETQYF.

This clonotype has just a few counts. The CDR3 DNA sequence: TGTGCCAGCAGTTTGGTCAGGATGAACACTGAAGCTTTCTTT. It is translated as CASSLVRMNTEAFF. This chain links TRBV28 with TRBJ1-1; D gene ambiguous. This CDR3 is built from 14 residues. Germline CDR1 is MDHEN and CDR2 is SYDVKM. Trimming shortened V by 3 bases and J by 0 bases, and 8 bases separated the two germline ends.

A few counts support this clonotype. The J gene is TRBJ1-1, the V gene TRBV6-2 or TRBV6-3; unclear D gene. CDR3 length: 13 residues. The V end was cut by 5 bases, the J end by 1 base, with 8 bases between. The germline V gene encodes CDR1 MNHEY and CDR2 SVGEGT. The CDR3 DNA sequence: TGTGCCAGCAGTCCCAACAGGAACACTGAAGCTTTCTTT. Residues: CASSPNRNTEAFF.

V usage is TRBV19 and J usage is TRBJ1-2, with unresolved D. Germline V gene data show CDR1 as LNHDA and CDR2 as SQIVND (reference sequence). V was pared by 4 bases and J by 8 bases, with 5 bases between. This CDR3 region has 10 residues. For the CDR3, the DNA is TGTGCCAGTAGTAGGATGGGCTACACCTTC. Translation: CASSRMGYTF.

The sample holds a few counts of this clonotype. The V and J genes are TRBV7-9 and TRBJ1-2; no reliable D call. V was cut by 4 bases and J by 0 bases, with 9 bases left in between. The CDR3 length is 14 residues. Germline V gene lookup returns CDR1 SEHNR and CDR2 FQNEAQ (reference sequence). Here the CDR3 DNA reads TGTGCCAGCAGCTCCGCTGATTCTAACTATGGCTACACCTTC. Translation: CASSSADSNYGYTF.

V usage is TRBV20-1 and J usage is TRBJ1-5; D is ambiguous. The length of the CDR3 is 10 residues. V shed 5 bases and J shed 9 bases, with 8 bases lying between them. Germline V CDR1 and CDR2: DFQATT, SNEGSKA (reference sequence). The CDR3 is CSAGTGPQHF. The CDR3 nucleotides read TGCAGTGCTGGCACGGGGCCCCAGCATTTT.

The V call is TRBV20-1, the J call TRBJ1-5; the D is unclear. CDR1 is DFQATT and CDR2 is SNEGSKA in the germline V gene (reference sequence). The V gene lost 3 bases and the J gene lost 0 bases, with 12 bases spanning the gap. CDR3 length: 15 residues. This chain's CDR3 is CSASRQPYSNQPQHF. CDR3 nucleotide sequence: TGCAGTGCTAGTCGGCAGCCCTATAGCAATCAGCCCCAGCATTTT.

This clonotype was seen just once. The V call is TRBV10-1, the J call TRBJ2-7; D is possibly TRBD2 (5 bases). This CDR3 is 14 amino acids long. Germline loops: CDR1 WNHNN, CDR2 SYGVQD (reference sequence). CDR3: CACGPQKFGNEQYF. The CDR3 DNA reads TGCGCTTGTGGCCCCCAGAAGTTCGGGAACGAGCAGTACTTC.